These 31 T cell receptor beta chains originate from one sample sequenced in a study of metastatic and nonmetastatic thyroid tumors. TCRdb reassembled clones from the PCR reads with MiXCR. The sample has some 13,000 clones; about 12% are singletons. Patients had received no treatment of any kind before thyroid surgery. Sequencing was done on a sample of blood. The receptors stem from a female donor with papillary thyroid cancer or a benign thyroid nodule (not recorded which). Some clones in this sample may be carry-over from other donors' samples.

This clone occurred many times. The genes are TRBV9 and TRBJ2-1; TRBD2 might be the D (6 bases). The CDR3 is 17 residues long. The germline V and J ends were trimmed by 4 bases and 0 bases, with 17 bases remaining between them. Germline V gene lookup returns CDR1 SGDLS and CDR2 YYNGEE. The CDR3 sequence is CASSPRTTLSSYNEQFF. CDR3 bases: TGTGCCAGCAGCCCAAGGACTACCTTGAGCTCCTACAATGAGCAGTTCTTC.

This clone was recorded at least ten times. This chain uses TRBV3-1 with TRBJ1-5, with a possible D match to TRBD1 (6 bases). With 1 base removed from V and 6 bases from J, the gap between germline ends came to 10 bases. Germline V gene sequence: CDR1 LGHDT, CDR2 YNNKEL (reference sequence). This CDR3 region has 14 residues. CDR3 region: CASSQAGASQPQHF. CDR3 bases: TGTGCCAGCAGCCAAGCAGGGGCCAGTCAGCCCCAGCATTTT. The entire variable domain, with the rest obtained from reference TRBV3-1 and TRBJ1-5, is as follows: DTAVSQTPKYLVTQMGNDKSIKCEQNLGHDTMYWYKQDSKKFLKIMFSYNNKELIINETVPNRFSPKSPDKAHLNLHINSLELGDSAVYFCASSQAGASQPQHFGDGTRLSIL.

The chain carries TRBV2 and TRBJ1-2, with no clear D. The CDR3 loop spans 11 amino acids. Germline values: CDR1 SNHLY, CDR2 FYNNEI. V lost 4 bases to trimming and J lost 4 bases, with 4 bases between them. The CDR3 DNA reads TGTGCCAGCAGTGTCGTCTATGGCTACACCTTC. It yields the protein CASSVVYGYTF.

The chain links TRBV6-1 to TRBJ2-5; 15 bases line up with TRBD2. CDR1 is MNHNS and CDR2 is SASEGT in the germline V gene. V trimming: 6 bases; J trimming: 5 bases; junction bases outside the gene matches: 7. The CDR3 contains 16 residues. As DNA, the CDR3 is TGTGCCAGCAGCCGTAGGACTAGCGGGAGGGAGGAGACCCAGTACTTC. Amino acids: CASSRRTSGREETQYF.

This clone was found a few times. The chain uses TRBV6-1 and TRBJ2-1; tentative D call: TRBD2 (6 bases). The ends were cut back, 8 bases at V and 7 bases at J, with 21 bases in the middle. The CDR3 consists of 15 residues. Germline V gene data show CDR1 as MNHNS and CDR2 as SASEGT. The CDR3 nucleotides read TGTGCCAGCGGTTCGACTAGTCAAGGTGGGAATGAGCAGTTCTTC. Protein: CASGSTSQGGNEQFF.

As to this clone: A read error is possible here, since a much larger clone lies one base away. J is TRBJ1-1 and V is TRBV4-1; no firm D call. With 7 bases removed from V and 1 base from J, the gap between germline ends came to 13 bases. This CDR3 is built from 14 residues. CDR1 MGHRA and CDR2 YSYEKL come from the germline V gene. The CDR3 spells CASKGLLKNTEAFF. For the CDR3, the DNA is TGCGCCAGCAAAGGCCTCCTAAAGAACACTGAAGCTTTCTTT.

This clone was seen a handful of times. V gene TRBV6-1 combines with J gene TRBJ2-5, with 7 nucleotides matching TRBD1. The germline CDR1 and CDR2 sequences are MNHNS and SASEGT. V lost 10 bases, J lost 0 bases, and 11 bases stayed unmatched. The CDR3 is 15 residues long. The CDR3: CAIGGTGQYQETQYF. Here the CDR3 DNA reads TGTGCCATAGGGGGAACGGGACAGTACCAAGAGACCCAGTACTTC.

This clone was picked up many times. Additional DNA sequences in this sample encode the identical CDR3. V usage is TRBV20-1 and J usage is TRBJ1-1, with D uncertain. Germline CDR1 and CDR2: DFQATT and SNEGSKA (reference sequence). The CDR3 extends over 11 amino acids. Trimming removed 1 base from V and 2 bases from J, with 2 bases in between. The CDR3 spells CSARGNTEAFF. For the CDR3, the DNA is TGCAGTGCTAGAGGTAACACTGAAGCTTTCTTT.

This clone appeared many times. V is TRBV7-3 and J is TRBJ2-2; D gene unclear. Germline CDR1 and CDR2: SGHTA and FQGTGA. CDR3 length: 13 amino acids. V shed 0 bases and J shed 6 bases, with 5 bases lying between them. For the CDR3, the DNA is TGTGCCAGCAGCTTAACTACACCCGGGGAGCTGTTTTTT. It yields the protein CASSLTTPGELFF.

In its sample, this clone was seen many times. The rearrangement uses TRBV5-6 and TRBJ1-1; D is possibly TRBD1 (6 bases). The CDR3 has 13 residues. Germline assignment: CDR1 SGHDT and CDR2 YYEEEE. V was clipped by 5 bases and J by 6 bases, with 14 bases between them. This CDR3 reads CASRRGGSAEAFF. CDR3 in DNA: TGTGCCAGCAGGAGAGGGGGATCCGCTGAAGCTTTCTTT.

This clone showed up many times. The genes are TRBV5-8 and TRBJ2-5; weak D call: TRBD2 (6 bases). Between the trimmed V and J ends, which lost 2 bases and 5 bases, there was a span of 7 bases. Germline V lookup: CDR1 SGHTS, CDR2 YDEGEE. CDR3 length equals 12 residues. The DNA for the CDR3 is TGTGCCAGCAGCTTCGCGGGGGAGACCCAGTACTTC. Its protein is CASSFAGETQYF.

There are many counts of this clone. The J gene is TRBJ2-3, the V gene TRBV6-1; D may be TRBD1 (5 bases). V lost 2 bases and J 3 bases, leaving 6 bases between the germline ends. Germline lookup yields CDR1 MNHNS and CDR2 SASEGT. The CDR3 length is 13 residues. The CDR3 here is CASSEPGTDTQYF. As DNA, the CDR3 is TGTGCCAGCAGTGAACCAGGGACAGATACGCAGTATTTT.

Within the sample, this clone is medium-sized. The chain couples TRBV20-1 to TRBJ2-7; D may be TRBD1 (7 bases). Germline CDR1 DFQATT, CDR2 SNEGSKA (reference sequence). Between the trimmed V and J ends, which lost 3 bases and 2 bases, there was a span of 14 bases. The length of the CDR3 is 14 residues. The CDR3 sequence: CSASGQGGTYEQYF. The CDR3, as DNA: TGCAGTGCTAGTGGGCAGGGGGGCACCTACGAGCAGTACTTC.

The chain has TRBV7-2 and TRBJ2-7, with 9 bases fitting TRBD2. Losses at the gene ends were 2 bases for V and 4 bases for J; bases not matched to a gene: 3. The CDR3 is made up of 14 amino acids. Germline CDR1 SGHTA, CDR2 FQGNSA. The CDR3 here is CASSLYAGGYEQYF. CDR3 bases: TGTGCCAGCAGCTTATATGCGGGAGGGTACGAGCAGTACTTC.

This clone was recorded many times. This chain uses TRBV5-1 with TRBJ1-5, with 9 bases that match TRBD1. The CDR3 covers 15 residues. V lost 5 bases, J lost 1 base, and 4 bases stayed unmatched. Germline CDR1 reads SGHRS; CDR2 reads YFSETQ. In DNA, the CDR3 is TGCGCCAGCAGTCAGACAGGGGGGAGCAATCAGCCCCAGCATTTT. It encodes CASSQTGGSNQPQHF.

The genes are TRBV20-1 and TRBJ2-5; 11 positions match TRBD2. The CDR3 contains 17 residues. In germline, CDR1 is DFQATT, CDR2 SNEGSKA (reference sequence). With V trimmed by 4 bases and J by 4 bases, 14 bases remained unmatched. Written as DNA, the CDR3 is TGCAGTGCTACAACCACTCTAGCGGGGGGCGGTAGAGAGACCCAGTACTTC. Its protein product is CSATTTLAGGGRETQYF.

This clone appeared a single time. The chain combines TRBV4-1 with TRBJ1-2; D unclear. Trimming shortened V by 1 base and J by 6 bases, and 12 bases separated the two germline ends. This CDR3 has 14 residues. Germline-derived CDR1 and CDR2 are MGHRA and YSYEKL. Written as DNA, the CDR3 is TGCGCCAGCAGCCAAGGGCCCCTTAGGGATGGCTACACCTTC. Its protein product is CASSQGPLRDGYTF.

This clone was counted many times. The CDR3 bases are TGCGCCAGCAGCTTGTACAGGGGCGGGTACGAGCAGTACTTC. It yields the protein CASSLYRGGYEQYF. V usage is TRBV5-1 and J usage is TRBJ2-7; 7 nucleotides agree with TRBD1. J was trimmed by 4 bases and V by 1 base; bases with no gene match: 5. Germline CDR1 is SGHRS and CDR2 is YFSETQ. The CDR3 runs to 14 residues.

This clone is judged medium-sized (0.01 to 0.1%). V usage is TRBV6-1 and J usage is TRBJ2-5; 10 bases are a match to TRBD1. V was clipped by 6 bases and J by 4 bases; unmatched bases: 14. The CDR3 sequence is 17 residues long. CDR1 and CDR2 (germline): MNHNS, SASEGT. The CDR3 loop is CASSSETGGFFPETQYF. The CDR3 DNA is TGTGCCAGCAGCTCCGAGACAGGGGGCTTTTTTCCAGAGACCCAGTACTTC.

This clone was counted at least ten times. The chain has TRBV5-1 and TRBJ1-1; a possible D gene is TRBD1 (5 bases). V dropped 2 bases and J dropped 4 bases, with 9 bases sitting between them. Germline CDR1 is SGHRS and CDR2 is YFSETQ. The CDR3 is 13 residues long. CDR3 DNA: TGCGCCAGCAGCTTTCGGGGGAGCACTGAAGCTTTCTTT. It is translated as CASSFRGSTEAFF.

This clone has ten or more counts. The chain has TRBV27 and TRBJ2-5; no firm D call. With 6 bases removed from V and 0 bases from J, the gap between germline ends came to 14 bases. This CDR3 is built from 15 residues. The germline V gene has CDR1 MNHEY and CDR2 SMNVEV (reference sequence). The chain's CDR3 is CASSPTPQYQETQYF. CDR3 sequence (DNA): TGTGCCAGCAGCCCTACCCCCCAGTACCAAGAGACCCAGTACTTC.

This clone was seen ten or more times. The rearrangement links TRBV11-3 to TRBJ1-2; TRBD1 aligns across 7 bases. Per the germline V gene, CDR1 is SGHNT and CDR2 is YENEEA. The CDR3 runs to 13 residues. Trimming at V came to 5 bases and at J to 6 bases, leaving 6 bases not matched to a gene. The DNA of the CDR3 is TGTGCCAGCAGCCCGACAGGGTTGCATGGCTACACCTTC. Its translation is CASSPTGLHGYTF.

In the case of this clone: Likely a read error: the CDR3 ends without its conserved phenylalanine or tryptophan. The DNA is left out, because the CDR3 cannot be placed on it with certainty; the CDR3 is given as TCRdb lists it. The rearrangement uses TRBV6-1 and TRBJ2-7; the listed D gene, TRBD2, was not tested against the DNA. Per the germline V gene, CDR1 is MNHNS and CDR2 is SASEGT. From its first to its last residue, the CDR3 has 12 amino acids. The CDR3 spells CASSASGGTDVI.

The rearrangement uses TRBV30 and TRBJ2-2; a weak D match, TRBD2 (7 bases). Per the germline V gene, CDR1 is GTSNPN and CDR2 is SVGIG (reference sequence). The CDR3 consists of 15 residues. V gave up 1 base and J gave up 3 bases, with 12 bases separating them. The CDR3 DNA follows: TGTGCCTGGAGTGGAGGGGGGAGGGACACCGGGGAGCTGTTTTTT. This gives the protein CAWSGGGRDTGELFF.

This clone appeared many times. Likely a read error: the CDR3 ends without its conserved phenylalanine or tryptophan. The rearrangement uses TRBV27 and TRBJ1-4, with D unclear. The CDR3 is made up of 14 amino acids. With 5 bases removed from V and 7 bases from J, the gap between germline ends came to 14 bases. CDR1 MNHEY and CDR2 SMNVEV come from the germline V gene (reference sequence). The CDR3 DNA follows: TGTGCCAGCAGTCGTTTAGGAGGTGGTGAAAAACTGTTTTCT. Translated, it gives CASSRLGGGEKLFS.

Many counts were recorded for this clone. The chain carries TRBV7-9 and TRBJ2-2, with 8 positions matching TRBD2. Germline lookup yields CDR1 SEHNR and CDR2 FQNEAQ (reference sequence). Unmatched junction bases numbered 3, after V lost 2 bases and J lost 4 bases. The CDR3 is 15 residues long. The CDR3 loop reads CASSLKLAVTGELFF. As DNA, the CDR3 is TGTGCCAGCAGCTTAAAACTAGCGGTCACCGGGGAGCTGTTTTTT. The variable domain in full, with the rest retrieved from reference TRBV7-9 and TRBJ2-2, is DTGVSQNPRHKITKRGQNVTFRCDPISEHNRLYWYRQTLGQGPEFLTYFQNEAQLEKSRLLSDRFSAERPKGSFSTLEIQRTEQGDSAMYLCASSLKLAVTGELFFGEGSRLTVL.

This clone has just a few counts. CDR3 sequence reads: CATSDWRDTRRNEQFF. The CDR3 DNA reads TGTGCCACCAGTGATTGGCGGGACACCCGCCGGAATGAGCAGTTCTTC. V is TRBV24-1 and J is TRBJ2-1; perhaps D is TRBD1 or TRBD2 (6 bases each). This CDR3 contains 16 residues. CDR1 is KGHDR and CDR2 is SFDVKD in the germline V gene. Trimming removed 2 bases from V and 7 bases from J, with 17 bases in between.

This clone came up many times. V usage is TRBV20-1 and J usage is TRBJ2-1, with D possibly TRBD2 on 6 matching bases. Germline V lookup: CDR1 DFQATT, CDR2 SNEGSKA (reference sequence). V shed 0 bases and J shed 7 bases, with 19 bases lying between them. The CDR3 extends over 16 amino acids. CDR3: CSAREGGDPVRNEQFF. The CDR3 DNA sequence: TGCAGTGCTAGAGAAGGCGGGGATCCTGTTCGGAATGAGCAGTTCTTC.

As to this clone: Compared with germline, one end of the junction differs, possibly owing to a read error. The chain recombines TRBV4-2 with TRBJ2-7; TRBD1 aligns across 11 bases. The germline V gene encodes CDR1 LGHNA and CDR2 YNFKEQ. This CDR3 is 15 amino acids long. The CDR3 DNA reads as TGTGCCAGCAGCCCATGGACAGGGGGCGTATACGAGCGGTACTTC. This translates into CASSPWTGGVYERYF.

This clone was detected a few times. A much larger clone sits a single nucleotide away, making a read error possible. The chain couples TRBV29-1 to TRBJ2-1, with 8 nucleotides matching TRBD1. The germline V gene has CDR1 SQVTM and CDR2 ANQGSEA. CDR3 size: 14 residues. V lost 8 bases to trimming and J lost 3 bases; unmatched junction nucleotides: 9. The CDR3 loop reads CSSGDRGGYNEQFF. CDR3 bases: TGCAGCTCCGGAGACAGGGGTGGCTACAATGAGCAGTTCTTC.

This clone appeared many times. The CDR3 DNA reads TGTGCCAGCAGCTGGACCGATAACCACTATGGCTACACCTTC. Its protein is CASSWTDNHYGYTF. The V call is TRBV7-2, the J call TRBJ1-2, with D uncertain. This CDR3 has 14 amino acids. In germline, CDR1 is SGHTA, CDR2 FQGNSA. V gave up 4 bases and J gave up 3 bases, with 12 bases separating them.